This T cell receptor (beta chain) originates from a study of cytomegalovirus exposure and HLA in healthy donors. This clone was seen a handful of times. The study ran its PCR with 60 Vbeta and 13 Jbeta primers. Sequencing used immunoSEQ multiplex PCR; TCRdb keeps in-frame clones, though not all of them. The sample has around 98,000 clones, roughly 70% seen once. The CDR3 runs to 14 residues. Per the germline V gene, CDR1 is SGHTA and CDR2 is FQGNSA. J was trimmed by 5 bases and V by 7 bases; bases with no gene match: 3. The chain has TRBV7-2 and TRBJ2-2; 11 bases map to TRBD1. Sequencing was performed on PBMCs. This clonotype was sampled from a man aged 50-59 years in good health and CMV-seronegative. The CDR3 loop reads CASKGQGATGELFF. The CDR3 nucleotides are TGTGCCAGCAAAGGACAGGGGGCGACCGGGGAGCTGTTTTTT.